The T cell receptor (beta chain) described here comes from a study of blood T cells in healthy people across ages. The wider study: Template-switching capture recovered about one barcoded beta molecule per two T cells.

There were healthy Caucasian individuals from Russia, aged roughly 6 to 100, serving as donors. Germline V gives CDR1 MDHEN, CDR2 SYDVKM. This CDR3 spans 15 amino acids. V lost 4 bases, J lost 3 bases, and 8 bases stayed unmatched. This clonotype was seen a handful of times. Combining a sample-barcoded 5' primer with a J-beta primer mix, a second PCR ran for roughly 6 to 12 cycles. The template-switch adaptor was a 5' adaptor with 12 random nucleotides. It tagged each cDNA molecule. One entry per CDR3 protein results from TCRdb running MiXCR on the 5' RACE reads. The sample records more than 1.4 million distinct CDR3 sequences, around 42% being singletons.

This rearrangement joins TRBV28 to TRBJ1-2, with TRBD1 identical over 7 bases. Sequencing used blood. This clonotype was obtained from a young woman in good health. CDR3 region: CASSSLWDSYYGYTF. The CDR3 DNA follows: TGTGCCAGCAGTTCGCTCTGGGACAGCTACTATGGCTACACCTTC.